The 10 T cell receptor beta chains presented below share a single source sample, sequenced in a study of shared clonotypes between healthy human individuals. CD45RO negativity and positive selection for CCR7 defined naive CD8 cells, a population that excluded terminally differentiated effector memory CD45RA+ cells. Some clones are missing from TCRdb's copy, which holds only in-frame ones; the method was immunoSEQ multiplex PCR. The sample has about 590,000 clones, about 95% seen once. Source material: naive CD8+ T cells sorted from blood. Receptor source: a woman aged 25 to 45 in good health.

The genes are TRBV6-5 and TRBJ2-1; 7 bases are shared with TRBD2. The CDR3 is 14 amino acids. The germline gives CDR1 MNHEY, CDR2 SVGAGI. Germline trimming cut 6 bases from V and 9 bases from J; bases unmatched to any gene: 11. The CDR3 protein is CASSPRTSYGEQFF. CDR3 in DNA: TGTGCCAGCAGCCCCAGGACTAGTTACGGTGAGCAGTTCTTC.

V gene TRBV7-8 combines with J gene TRBJ2-1, with D perhaps matching TRBD1 (5 bases). Between the trimmed V and J ends, which lost 0 bases and 4 bases, there was a span of 13 bases. There are 16 residues in the CDR3. CDR1 is SGHVS, CDR2 FQNEAQ, per germline. CDR3 sequence (DNA): TGTGCCAGCAGCTTAGCGGAGACAGTTCGGTACAATGAGCAGTTCTTC. Translating it yields CASSLAETVRYNEQFF. The full variable domain, completed using reference TRBV7-8 and TRBJ2-1, is GAGVSQSPRYKVAKRGQDVALRCDPISGHVSLFWYQQALGQGPEFLTYFQNEAQLDKSGLPSDRFFAERPEGSVSTLKIQRTQQEDSAVYLCASSLAETVRYNEQFFGPGTRLTVL.

This chain links TRBV7-2 with TRBJ1-2; 8 bases are shared with TRBD1. J was trimmed by 3 bases and V by 5 bases; bases with no gene match: 5. This CDR3 has 14 amino acids. From germline, CDR1 is SGHTA and CDR2 FQGNSA. This chain's CDR3 is CASSEIQGDYGYTF. CDR3 bases: TGTGCCAGCAGCGAGATACAGGGGGACTATGGCTACACCTTC.

The gene calls are TRBV6-5 and TRBJ2-1; D call uncertain. The V gene's germline CDR1 is MNHEY and CDR2 SVGAGI. V was shortened by 0 bases and J by 0 bases, with 6 bases between the two germline ends. The CDR3 is 15 residues long. This chain's CDR3 is CASSYSEFSYNEQFF. The CDR3 bases are TGTGCCAGCAGTTACTCGGAGTTCTCCTACAATGAGCAGTTCTTC.

The CDR3 DNA sequence: TGTGCCACCCGGACTAGCGGGCAATACAATGAGCAGTTCTTC. Translation: CATRTSGQYNEQFF. The V and J genes are TRBV27 and TRBJ2-1, with TRBD2 identical over 11 bases. Trimming took 10 bases from V and 4 from J; bases not matched to a gene: 6. CDR1 and CDR2 (germline): MNHEY, SMNVEV (reference sequence). The CDR3 sequence is 14 residues long.

CDR3 amino acids: CASSIATVSYEQYF. CDR3 sequence (DNA): TGTGCCAGTAGTATAGCCACGGTGAGCTACGAGCAGTACTTC. The chain is built from TRBV19 and TRBJ2-7; D remains unclear. The CDR3 contains 14 residues. Germline V gene data show CDR1 as LNHDA and CDR2 as SQIVND (reference sequence). The germline V and J ends were trimmed by 1 base and 3 bases, with 10 bases remaining between them.

The count of this clone is one. V is TRBV4-2 and J is TRBJ2-2; a possible D gene is TRBD2 (6 bases). Trimming cost V 3 bases and J 2 bases, with 10 bases left between them. Looked up from germline, CDR1 is LGHNA and CDR2 is YNFKEQ. This CDR3 contains 15 residues. The CDR3 sequence: CASSQSGLNTGELFF. CDR3 nucleotide sequence: TGTGCCAGCAGCCAGTCGGGACTCAACACCGGGGAGCTGTTTTTT.

V usage is TRBV30 and J usage is TRBJ2-2; D is ambiguous. Germline loops: CDR1 GTSNPN, CDR2 SVGIG (reference sequence). V was trimmed by 0 bases and J by 7 bases, leaving 21 bases between them. This CDR3 spans 17 amino acids. The CDR3 DNA is TGTGCCTGGAGTGTACAATTGGGCGTCTCCGGGTTCGGGGAGCTGTTTTTT. Its translation: CAWSVQLGVSGFGELFF.

Concerning this clone: The sample contains more than one DNA sequence encoding this CDR3. This chain links TRBV2 with TRBJ2-7; no clear D gene. This CDR3 region has 12 residues. Germline CDR1 reads SNHLY; CDR2 reads FYNNEI. The germline V and J ends were trimmed by 3 bases and 1 base, with 4 bases remaining between them. CDR3: CASSDSSYEQYF. In DNA, the CDR3 is TGTGCCAGCAGTGACAGTTCCTACGAGCAGTACTTC.

The V and J genes are TRBV30 and TRBJ1-2; 8 bases line up with TRBD1. The germline CDR1 and CDR2 sequences are GTSNPN and SVGIG (reference sequence). The ends lost 0 bases at V and 6 bases at J; junction bases unmatched: 6. CDR3 length equals 14 residues. The DNA for the CDR3 is TGTGCCTGGAGTGTACAGGGGGGCGCGGATGGCTACACCTTC. It encodes CAWSVQGGADGYTF.